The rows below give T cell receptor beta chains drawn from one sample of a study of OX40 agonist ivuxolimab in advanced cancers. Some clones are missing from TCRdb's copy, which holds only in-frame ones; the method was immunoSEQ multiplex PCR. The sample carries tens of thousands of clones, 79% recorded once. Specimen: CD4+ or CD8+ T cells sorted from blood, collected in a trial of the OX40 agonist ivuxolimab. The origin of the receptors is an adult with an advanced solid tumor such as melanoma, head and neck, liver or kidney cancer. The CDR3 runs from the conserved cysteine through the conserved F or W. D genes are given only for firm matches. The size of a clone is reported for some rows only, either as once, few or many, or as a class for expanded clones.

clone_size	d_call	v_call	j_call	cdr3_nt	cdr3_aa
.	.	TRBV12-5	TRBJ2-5	TGTGCTAGTCGGGGAACCGGGGAGACCCAGTACTTC	CASRGTGETQYF
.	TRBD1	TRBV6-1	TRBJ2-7	TGTGCCAGCAGTCGGAGGACAGGGGACGAGCAGTACTTC	CASSRRTGDEQYF
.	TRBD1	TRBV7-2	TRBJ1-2	TGTGCCAGCAGCCCCGGGGGACAGTCTTATGGCTACACCTTC	CASSPGGQSYGYTF
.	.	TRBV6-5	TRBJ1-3	TGTGCCAGCAGTGTCAGGGGTTCTGGAAACACCATATATTTT	CASSVRGSGNTIYF
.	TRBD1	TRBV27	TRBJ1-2	TGTGCCAGCAGTTTTTCGCAGGGGGCATATCCCGGGATCGGCTACACCTTC	CASSFSQGAYPGIGYTF
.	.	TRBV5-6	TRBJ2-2	TGTGCCAGCAGCTCCCGACACTTTCCGAACACCGGGGAGCTGTTTTTT	CASSSRHFPNTGELFF
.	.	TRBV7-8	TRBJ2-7	TGTGCCAGCACCTCTTCTTTGGGCGCCGAGCAGTACTTC	CASTSSLGAEQYF
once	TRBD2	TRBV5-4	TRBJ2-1	TGTGCCAGCAGCCCCGGGGGGGGGAAATCGTACAATGAGCAGTTCTTC	CASSPGGGKSYNEQFF
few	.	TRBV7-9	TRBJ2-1	TGTGCCAGCAGCCCGAACAGGGAGAGGCTGGATGAGCAGTTCTTC	CASSPNRERLDEQFF
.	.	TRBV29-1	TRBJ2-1	TGCAGCGTTGAAGGGCAGGCCAGCTCCTACAATGAGCAGTTCTTC	CSVEGQASSYNEQFF
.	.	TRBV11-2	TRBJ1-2	TGTGCCAGCAGCCCCTTAATGAAGGATGACTATGGCTACACCTTC	CASSPLMKDDYGYTF
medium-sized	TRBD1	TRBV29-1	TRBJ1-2	TGCAGCGTTGAACAGGGGGATCCTAACTATGGCTACACCTTC	CSVEQGDPNYGYTF
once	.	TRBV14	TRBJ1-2	TGTGCCAGCAGCCCCTGGGACGGCTACACCTTC	CASSPWDGYTF
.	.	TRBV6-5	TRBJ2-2	TGTGCCAGCAGGAGCCCCAACACCGGGGAGCTGTTTTTT	CASRSPNTGELFF
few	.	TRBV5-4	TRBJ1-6	TGTGCCAGCAGCTTGAACGGAGGCAGAAACTCACCCCTCCACTTT	CASSLNGGRNSPLHF
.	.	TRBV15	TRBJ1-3	TGTGCCACCAGCAGACCCTCTCAGGGGAAGGGGAGAGGAAACACCATATATTTT	CATSRPSQGKGRGNTIYF
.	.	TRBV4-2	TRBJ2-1	TGTGCCAGCAGCCACCATCGAGGGAGCTCCTACAATGAGCAGTTCTTC	CASSHHRGSSYNEQFF
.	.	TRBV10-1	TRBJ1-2	TGCGCCAGCTCCGCAGGGTTGGACTATGGCTACACCTTC	CASSAGLDYGYTF
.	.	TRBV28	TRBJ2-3	TGTGCCAGCAGTCCCCCGAGCGGGCTCACAGATACGCAGTATTTT	CASSPPSGLTDTQYF
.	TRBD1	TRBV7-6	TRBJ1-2	TGTGCCAGCAGCGCCCATCCGGGACAGGGGGCGGATGGCTACACCTTC	CASSAHPGQGADGYTF
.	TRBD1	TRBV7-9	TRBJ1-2	TGTGCCAGCCAAAAGAGGGTCCCGTCAGCGAGGGGGCAGGATGGCTACACCTTC	CASQKRVPSARGQDGYTF
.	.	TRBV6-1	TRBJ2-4	TGTGCCAGCAGTGAGTCCCCCTCGGTAGCCCTAAACATTCAGTACTTC	CASSESPSVALNIQYF
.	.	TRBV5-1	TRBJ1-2	TGCGCCAGCAGTCCAGGGTGGGGGGAGAATGGCTACACCTTC	CASSPGWGENGYTF
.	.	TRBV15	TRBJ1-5	TGTGCCACCAGCAGGACGGTCGTGGCAAATCAGCCCCAGCATTTT	CATSRTVVANQPQHF
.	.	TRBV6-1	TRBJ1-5	TGTGCCAGCAGTGAATTGGCAGGGGACAATCAGCCCCAGCATTTT	CASSELAGDNQPQHF
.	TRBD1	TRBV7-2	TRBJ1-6	TGTGCCAGCAGCTTAGCGGGACAGGGGTCCCATAATTCACCCCTCCACTTT	CASSLAGQGSHNSPLHF
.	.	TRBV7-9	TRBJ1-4	TGTGCCAGCAGCTCGGGGGGCACTAATGAAAAACTGTTTTTT	CASSSGGTNEKLFF
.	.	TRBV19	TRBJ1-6	TGTGCCAGTAGTAAAGCCGGACAGCCCGGCTCCTATAATTCACCCCTCCACTTT	CASSKAGQPGSYNSPLHF
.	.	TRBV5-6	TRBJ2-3	TGTGCCAGCAGCTTGGTACTAGCCAGCACAGATACGCAGTATTTT	CASSLVLASTDTQYF
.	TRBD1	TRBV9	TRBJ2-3	TGTGCCAGCAGCGTAGGGACAGGCAAGTCAGGTGCGGCGCAGTATTTT	CASSVGTGKSGAAQYF
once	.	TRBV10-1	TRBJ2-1	TGCGCCAGCAGTGAGTTGAGGGCCAACGAGCAGTTCTTC	CASSELRANEQFF
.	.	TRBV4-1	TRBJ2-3	TGCGCCAGCAGCCAAGGAATAATGGGGACAGATACGCAGTATTTT	CASSQGIMGTDTQYF
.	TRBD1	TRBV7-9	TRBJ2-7	TGTGCCAGCAGCCTAAGGGACAGGGGGGAGTACGAGCAGTACTTC	CASSLRDRGEYEQYF
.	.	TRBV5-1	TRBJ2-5	TGCGCCAGCAGCTTGGAGCAGGAATGGATAGAGACCCAGTACTTC	CASSLEQEWIETQYF
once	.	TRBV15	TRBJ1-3	TGTGCCACCAGCAGAGACGACCTTAGGAACAGGGACTCTGGAAACACCATATATTTT	CATSRDDLRNRDSGNTIYF
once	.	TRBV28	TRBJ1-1	TGTGCCAGCGGCAGGGGAGACACTGAAGCTTTCTTT	CASGRGDTEAFF
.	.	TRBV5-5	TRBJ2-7	TGTGCCAGCAGCTTGGTCTGGGTTGGAGAGACCTACGAGCAGTACTTC	CASSLVWVGETYEQYF
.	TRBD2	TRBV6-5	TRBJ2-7	TGTGCCAGCAGTGGCCTAGCGGGCTCCTACGAGCAGTACTTC	CASSGLAGSYEQYF
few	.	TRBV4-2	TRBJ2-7	TGTGCCAGCAGCCAAGATGGAATCGGGGTCGAGCAGTACTTC	CASSQDGIGVEQYF
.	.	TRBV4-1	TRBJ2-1	TGCGCCAGCAGCCAAGGACAGGTGAATGAGCAGTTCTTC	CASSQGQVNEQFF
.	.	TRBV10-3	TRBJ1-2	TGTGCCAGCAGCAACAAAGGACAGCTCTATGGCTACACCTTC	CASSNKGQLYGYTF
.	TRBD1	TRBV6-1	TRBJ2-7	TGTGCCAGCAGGGAGACAGGGAACTACGAGCAGTACTTC	CASRETGNYEQYF
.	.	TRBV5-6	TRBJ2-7	TGTGCCAGCAGCTTGCCACAGGGATACGAGCAGTACTTC	CASSLPQGYEQYF
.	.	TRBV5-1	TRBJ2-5	TGCGCCAGCAGCTCGGCTAGACAAGAGACCCAGTACTTC	CASSSARQETQYF
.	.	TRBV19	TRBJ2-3	TGTGCCAGTAGTATTTCGGAGGGTTCAGATACGCAGTATTTT	CASSISEGSDTQYF